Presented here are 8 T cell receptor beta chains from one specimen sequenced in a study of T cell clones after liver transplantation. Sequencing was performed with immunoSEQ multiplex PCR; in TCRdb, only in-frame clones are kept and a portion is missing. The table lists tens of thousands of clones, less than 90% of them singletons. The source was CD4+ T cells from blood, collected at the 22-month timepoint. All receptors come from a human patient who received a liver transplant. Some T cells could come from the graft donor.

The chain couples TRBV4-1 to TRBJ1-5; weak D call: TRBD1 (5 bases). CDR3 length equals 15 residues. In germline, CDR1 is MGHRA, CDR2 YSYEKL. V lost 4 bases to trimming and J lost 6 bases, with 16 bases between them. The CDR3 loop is CASSRDRTWGQPQHF. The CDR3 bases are TGCGCCAGCAGCCGGGACCGGACTTGGGGTCAGCCCCAGCATTTT.

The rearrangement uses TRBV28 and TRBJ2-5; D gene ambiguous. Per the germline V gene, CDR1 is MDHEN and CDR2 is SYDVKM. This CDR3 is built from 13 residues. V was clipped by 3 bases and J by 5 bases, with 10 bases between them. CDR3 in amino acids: CASSFAQWETQYF. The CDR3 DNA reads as TGTGCCAGCAGTTTTGCCCAGTGGGAGACCCAGTACTTC.

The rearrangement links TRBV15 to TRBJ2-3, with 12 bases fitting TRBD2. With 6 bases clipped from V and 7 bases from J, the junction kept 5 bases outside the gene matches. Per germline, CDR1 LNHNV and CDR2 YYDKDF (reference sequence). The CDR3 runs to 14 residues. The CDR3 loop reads CATRRTSGTNTQYF. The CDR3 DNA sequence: TGTGCCACCAGAAGGACTAGCGGGACAAATACGCAGTATTTT.

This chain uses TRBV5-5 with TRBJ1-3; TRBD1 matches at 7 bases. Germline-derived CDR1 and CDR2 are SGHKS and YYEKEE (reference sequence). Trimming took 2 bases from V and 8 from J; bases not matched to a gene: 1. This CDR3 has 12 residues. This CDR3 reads CASSLQGYTIYF. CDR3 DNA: TGTGCCAGCAGCTTACAGGGGTACACCATATATTTT.

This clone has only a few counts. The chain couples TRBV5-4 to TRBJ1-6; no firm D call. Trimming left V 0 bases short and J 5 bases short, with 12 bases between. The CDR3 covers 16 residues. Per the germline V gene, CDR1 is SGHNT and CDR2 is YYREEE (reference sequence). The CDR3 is CASSLGSMQDNSPLHF. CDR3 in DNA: TGTGCCAGCAGCTTGGGCAGCATGCAGGATAATTCACCCCTCCACTTT.

Written as DNA, the CDR3 is TGCGCCAGCAGCCAAGATTGGAGGGGCTCTGAAGCTTTCTTT. Its translation is CASSQDWRGSEAFF. The chain links TRBV4-3 to TRBJ1-1, with D maybe TRBD1 (5 bases). Germline V gene sequence: CDR1 LGHNA, CDR2 YSLEER. The CDR3 spans 14 residues. V was pared by 0 bases and J by 6 bases, with 11 bases between.

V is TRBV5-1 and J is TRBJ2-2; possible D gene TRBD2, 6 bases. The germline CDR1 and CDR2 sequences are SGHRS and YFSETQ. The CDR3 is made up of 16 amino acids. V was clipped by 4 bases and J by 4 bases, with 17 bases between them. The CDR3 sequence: CASSLSGQGGTGELFF. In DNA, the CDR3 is TGCGCCAGCAGCCTGAGTGGGCAGGGAGGCACCGGGGAGCTGTTTTTT.

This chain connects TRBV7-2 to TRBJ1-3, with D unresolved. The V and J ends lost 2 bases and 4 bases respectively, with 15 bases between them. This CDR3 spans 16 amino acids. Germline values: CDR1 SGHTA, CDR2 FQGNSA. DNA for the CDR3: TGTGCCAGCAGCTTAACTGGTACCGCTCGAGGAAACACCATATATTTT. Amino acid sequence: CASSLTGTARGNTIYF.